These 32 T cell receptor beta chains were all obtained from the same sample, sequenced in a study of OX40 agonist ivuxolimab in advanced cancers. Data came from immunoSEQ multiplex PCR; TCRdb stores just in-frame clones and leaves some out. This table holds approximately 77,000 clones, roughly 90% found once. The material was CD4+ or CD8+ T cells sorted from blood, obtained in a trial of the OX40 agonist ivuxolimab. The receptors originated from an adult with an advanced solid tumor such as melanoma, head and neck, liver or kidney cancer.

This chain connects TRBV5-6 to TRBJ1-4; D call uncertain. The V end lost 8 bases, the J end lost 5 bases, and 10 bases lay between the germline ends. The CDR3 is 12 residues long. Germline lookup yields CDR1 SGHDT and CDR2 YYEEEE. CDR3 nucleotide sequence: TGTGCCAGTGCGGTCTGGAATGAAAAACTGTTTTTT. It encodes CASAVWNEKLFF.

The chain has TRBV6-4 and TRBJ2-3; TRBD1 matches 8 bases. The CDR3 runs to 15 residues. Germline V lookup: CDR1 MRHNA, CDR2 SNTAGT. V shed 6 bases, J shed 0 bases, and the junction held 5 bases outside the gene matches. The CDR3 loop is CASRTGDMSTDTQYF. In DNA, the CDR3 is TGTGCCAGCAGGACAGGGGACATGAGCACAGATACGCAGTATTTT.

The chain joins TRBV6-5 to TRBJ1-5; possible D gene TRBD1, 6 bases. Trimming took 6 bases from V and 4 from J, leaving 10 bases between them. Germline CDR1 reads MNHEY; CDR2 reads SVGAGI. This CDR3 is 13 amino acids long. The CDR3 here is CASSPQGNQPQHF. In nucleotides, the CDR3 is TGTGCCAGCAGCCCCCAGGGGAATCAGCCCCAGCATTTT.

The V gene is TRBV6-6, the J gene TRBJ2-7; 12 bases match TRBD2. The CDR3 sequence is 13 residues long. After removal of 6 bases from V and 9 bases from J, the junction contained 6 bases not matched to a gene. Germline V gene lookup returns CDR1 MNHNY and CDR2 SVGAGI (reference sequence). This CDR3 is CASSRGTSGLQYF. In nucleotides, the CDR3 is TGTGCCAGCAGCCGCGGGACTAGCGGGCTGCAGTACTTC.

This sequence joins TRBV5-6 and TRBJ1-3; 7 bases map to TRBD1. The trim removed 1 base at V and 2 bases at J, leaving 0 bases unmatched. The CDR3 runs to 14 residues. Germline assignment: CDR1 SGHDT and CDR2 YYEEEE. This CDR3 reads CASSLTGAGNTIYF. Here the CDR3 DNA reads TGTGCCAGCAGCTTGACAGGGGCTGGAAACACCATATATTTT.

This sequence joins TRBV6-1 and TRBJ2-2; D tentatively reads TRBD1 or TRBD2 (5 bases each). V lost 6 bases to trimming and J lost 3 bases, with 11 bases between them. CDR1 and CDR2 from the germline V gene are MNHNS and SASEGT. The CDR3 contains 14 residues. Here the CDR3 DNA reads TGTGCCAGCAGGGGCCAGGGAGACACCGGGGAGCTGTTTTTT. Its protein is CASRGQGDTGELFF.

This sequence joins TRBV7-6 and TRBJ2-2; possible D gene TRBD2, 6 bases. Germline V CDR1 and CDR2: SGHVS, FNYEAQ. The CDR3 extends over 12 amino acids. V dropped 7 bases and J dropped 5 bases, with 8 bases sitting between them. The CDR3 DNA reads as TGTGCCAGCAAGGAGGGGACCGGGGAGCTGTTTTTT. This translates into CASKEGTGELFF.

The V gene is TRBV30, the J gene TRBJ1-2; a weak D match, TRBD1 (5 bases). Germline V lookup: CDR1 GTSNPN, CDR2 SVGIG (reference sequence). The CDR3 is made up of 12 amino acids. V lost 6 bases and J lost 5, with 13 bases in between. As DNA, the CDR3 is TGTGCCTGTGGACAAGCTACTTATGGCTACACCTTC. Translating gives CACGQATYGYTF.

The chain is built from TRBV9 and TRBJ1-1; D is uncertain. The CDR3 is 13 amino acids. V was pared by 2 bases and J by 1 base, with 6 bases between. The germline gives CDR1 SGDLS, CDR2 YYNGEE. CDR3 amino acids: CASSVRQNTEAFF. CDR3 nucleotide sequence: TGTGCCAGCAGCGTCCGACAGAACACTGAAGCTTTCTTT.

The V call is TRBV7-2, the J call TRBJ2-7; no clear D. This CDR3 comprises 15 residues. Deletions cut 1 base from V and 3 bases from J, with 13 bases between. Germline CDR1 SGHTA, CDR2 FQGNSA. CDR3 in DNA: TGTGCCAGCAGCTTAGGGGGTTCGGGTGGCTACGAGCAGTACTTC. Encoded protein: CASSLGGSGGYEQYF.

The chain employs TRBV7-6 and TRBJ2-3; 8 bases agree with TRBD2. The V segment lost 4 bases and the J segment 6 bases; nucleotides outside the gene matches: 18. CDR3 length equals 18 residues. Germline-derived CDR1 and CDR2 are SGHVS and FNYEAQ. The CDR3 region has the DNA TGTGCCAGCAGCTCCCAAGTAATCCGGACCGGGAGGGCCGATACGCAGTATTTT. It codes for CASSSQVIRTGRADTQYF.

This chain's CDR3 is CAWSVRGPKGEQYF. For the CDR3, the DNA is TGTGCCTGGAGTGTTCGGGGCCCAAAGGGGGAGCAGTACTTC. V is TRBV30 and J is TRBJ2-7, with D perhaps matching TRBD1 or TRBD2 (5 bases each). Trimming removed 0 bases at V and 7 bases at J, with 16 bases between. The length of the CDR3 is 14 residues. Germline V CDR1 and CDR2: GTSNPN, SVGIG (reference sequence).

Regarding this clone: One junction end disagrees with the germline gene, perhaps due to a read error. This chain joins TRBV7-2 and TRBJ2-7; 11 bases map to TRBD2. The CDR3 runs 15 residues. The germline V gene encodes CDR1 SGHTA and CDR2 FQGNSA. The CDR3 nucleotides read TGTGCCAGCAGGTTAGCGGGAGGGCCAGTGTACGAGCAGTACTTC. Translating gives CASRLAGGPVYEQYF.

Written as DNA, the CDR3 is TGTGCCAGTACGACAGGGGCCAACGTCCTGACTTTC. This encodes CASTTGANVLTF. This chain joins TRBV2 and TRBJ2-6; the D is unclear. Looked up from germline, CDR1 is SNHLY and CDR2 is FYNNEI. V lost 9 bases and J 4 bases, leaving 7 bases between the germline ends. This CDR3 contains 12 residues.

This clone was counted a few times. V is TRBV6-1 and J is TRBJ2-5; D unclear. Germline lookup yields CDR1 MNHNS and CDR2 SASEGT. Trimming stripped 7 bases from V and 2 bases from J, with 17 bases between. There are 15 residues in the CDR3. CDR3 coding DNA: TGTGCCAGCACCACACGACCCGGGCCTCAAGAGACCCAGTACTTC. Translated, it gives CASTTRPGPQETQYF.

The chain carries TRBV19 and TRBJ2-7, with TRBD1 identical over 9 bases. Unmatched junction bases numbered 7, after V lost 6 bases and J lost 4 bases. Germline-derived CDR1 and CDR2 are LNHDA and SQIVND (reference sequence). There are 14 residues in the CDR3. The CDR3 DNA follows: TGTGCCAGTAGCGACAGGGGGTATCGATACGAGCAGTACTTC. As protein: CASSDRGYRYEQYF.

The chain employs TRBV5-1 and TRBJ2-7; TRBD2 aligns across 8 bases. The CDR3 totals 18 residues. The V gene end was trimmed by 5 bases and the J gene end by 6 bases; junction bases not matched to a gene: 22. CDR1 and CDR2 (germline): SGHRS, YFSETQ. CDR3 residues: CASSGGGFFAGGPLEQYF. The CDR3, as DNA: TGCGCCAGCAGTGGAGGGGGGTTTTTCGCGGGAGGCCCCCTCGAGCAGTACTTC.

The chain uses TRBV29-1 and TRBJ2-1, with TRBD2 as a possible D gene (6 bases). V was cut by 4 bases and J by 9 bases, with 19 bases left in between. The CDR3 length is 14 residues. Germline V lookup: CDR1 SQVTM, CDR2 ANQGSEA. CDR3 amino acids: CSVVTSGAGGEQFF. The DNA of the CDR3 is TGCAGCGTTGTAACTAGTGGGGCCGGGGGTGAGCAGTTCTTC.

The V gene is TRBV4-1, the J gene TRBJ2-5; a weak D match, TRBD1 (6 bases). From germline, CDR1 is MGHRA and CDR2 YSYEKL. V was shortened by 4 bases and J by 1 base, with 16 bases between the two germline ends. The CDR3 has 16 residues. CDR3 amino acids: CASSPHGQGSQETQYF. The CDR3 coding sequence is TGCGCCAGCAGCCCCCACGGGCAGGGGAGCCAAGAGACCCAGTACTTC.

V and J are TRBV29-1 and TRBJ2-7; 12 bases align to TRBD1. Germline values: CDR1 SQVTM, CDR2 ANQGSEA. The V segment lost 2 bases and the J segment 6 bases; nucleotides outside the gene matches: 5. This CDR3 contains 14 residues. CDR3 nucleotide sequence: TGCAGCGTTGAAATGGGACAGGGGGCCGGCGAGCAGTACTTC. Protein: CSVEMGQGAGEQYF.

The chain joins TRBV28 to TRBJ1-5; the D is unclear. V lost 7 bases and J 1 base, leaving 8 bases between the germline ends. The CDR3 runs 13 residues. Looked up from germline, CDR1 is MDHEN and CDR2 is SYDVKM. The CDR3 DNA sequence: TGTGCCAGCATGACGGGGAGCAATCAGCCCCAGCATTTT. As protein: CASMTGSNQPQHF.

The chain carries TRBV6-5 and TRBJ1-1; TRBD1 matches 8 bases. The CDR3 loop spans 15 amino acids. The ends lost 2 bases at V and 3 bases at J; junction bases unmatched: 5. CDR1 and CDR2 from the germline V gene are MNHEY and SVGAGI. The CDR3 loop reads CASSYLTGADTEAFF. The DNA for the CDR3 is TGTGCCAGCAGTTACCTGACAGGGGCCGACACTGAAGCTTTCTTT.

J is TRBJ1-4 and V is TRBV5-1, with a possible D match to TRBD1 (5 bases). This CDR3 comprises 15 residues. Germline CDR1 is SGHRS and CDR2 is YFSETQ. V lost 4 bases, J lost 5 bases, and 15 bases lay in between. CDR3 region: CASSPQRGRNEKLFF. The CDR3 nucleotides are TGCGCCAGCAGCCCCCAAAGGGGCCGGAATGAAAAACTGTTTTTT.

This clone is a singleton in its sample. The rearrangement joins TRBV9 to TRBJ2-7; either TRBD1 or TRBD2 may supply D (6 bases each). V lost 4 bases and J 1 base, leaving 12 bases between the germline ends. The CDR3 extends over 14 amino acids. Germline V lookup: CDR1 SGDLS, CDR2 YYNGEE. CDR3 loop: CASSRQGTSYEQYF. The CDR3 coding sequence is TGTGCCAGCAGCCGGCAGGGGACTTCCTACGAGCAGTACTTC.

This clone was picked up one time. The CDR3 bases are TGTGCCATCAGTGGGACAGGAGCTAACTATGGCTACACCTTC. This codes for CAISGTGANYGYTF. This chain uses TRBV10-3 with TRBJ1-2; TRBD1 aligns across 7 bases. CDR3 length equals 14 residues. CDR1 and CDR2 (germline): ENHRY, SYGVKD. Losses at the gene ends were 4 bases for V and 0 bases for J; bases not matched to a gene: 2.

The DNA of the CDR3 is TGTGCCAGCAGTTTACGGGCAGGGGCGTCGACTAATGAAAAACTGTTTTTT. It encodes CASSLRAGASTNEKLFF. The chain links TRBV27 to TRBJ1-4, with D possibly matching TRBD1 (6 bases). Looked up from germline, CDR1 is MNHEY and CDR2 is SMNVEV (reference sequence). This CDR3 contains 17 residues. V was clipped by 2 bases and J by 2 bases, with 15 bases between them.

The V and J genes are TRBV5-1 and TRBJ2-1, with 12 bases that match TRBD2. The germline gives CDR1 SGHRS, CDR2 YFSETQ. The CDR3 loop spans 17 amino acids. With 0 bases clipped from V and 3 bases from J, the junction kept 4 bases outside the gene matches. Here the CDR3 reads CASSLVPSGRVYNEQFF. CDR3 coding DNA: TGCGCCAGCAGCTTGGTCCCTAGCGGGAGGGTCTACAATGAGCAGTTCTTC.

The J gene is TRBJ1-2, the V gene TRBV10-3; TRBD1 is a possible D gene (6 bases). V gave up 2 bases and J gave up 4 bases, with 11 bases separating them. The CDR3 is 14 amino acids. Germline CDR1 and CDR2: ENHRY and SYGVKD. The CDR3 DNA sequence: TGTGCCATCAGTGAGAGGCCGGACAGCTATGGCTACACCTTC. This gives the protein CAISERPDSYGYTF.

The chain joins TRBV20-1 to TRBJ2-5; D unclear. Germline V gene sequence: CDR1 DFQATT, CDR2 SNEGSKA (reference sequence). Between the trimmed V and J ends, which lost 7 bases and 2 bases, there was a span of 5 bases. There are 10 residues in the CDR3. This chain's CDR3 is CSVGQETQYF. CDR3 DNA: TGCAGTGTAGGTCAAGAGACCCAGTACTTC.

This clone has only one observation. The genes are TRBV9 and TRBJ2-5; a weak D match, TRBD1 (6 bases). Trimming took off 4 bases at V and 5 bases at J, with 12 bases between the two ends. In germline, CDR1 is SGDLS, CDR2 YYNGEE. CDR3 length equals 13 residues. CDR3 region: CASSNRVGETQYF. CDR3 nucleotide sequence: TGTGCCAGCAGCAACAGGGTTGGGGAGACCCAGTACTTC.

This clone was seen a single time. V and J are TRBV29-1 and TRBJ2-7, with D maybe TRBD2 (5 bases). This CDR3 contains 10 residues. Trimming took off 6 bases at V and 2 bases at J, with 5 bases between the two ends. Looked up from germline, CDR1 is SQVTM and CDR2 is ANQGSEA. The CDR3 protein is CSVGTYEQYF. In nucleotides, the CDR3 is TGCAGCGTCGGGACCTACGAGCAGTACTTC.

V usage is TRBV28 and J usage is TRBJ1-2, with a weak D call TRBD1 (6 bases). Trimming took off 6 bases at V and 1 base at J, with 12 bases between the two ends. The CDR3 has 14 residues. Germline V gene sequence: CDR1 MDHEN, CDR2 SYDVKM. The CDR3 coding sequence is TGTGCCAGCAGGACCAGGGGCTTTAACTATGGCTACACCTTC. Translation: CASRTRGFNYGYTF.